The entry below describes one TCR beta chain. What it binds is not known. It differs at one base from a far larger clone, so likely a read error. This sample was included in a study of shared clonotypes between healthy human individuals. General study points: Only a few donors were included, so the genetic and exposure-history diversity represented was limited.

It was on ten immunoSEQ deep assay plates that unsorted PBMC DNA was sequenced. Some clones are missing from TCRdb's copy, which holds only in-frame ones; the method was immunoSEQ multiplex PCR. The table records about 560,000 clones, around 81% of them present only once. The V and J ends lost 3 bases and 4 bases, in that order; junction bases with no gene match: 3. The CDR3 spans 15 residues. Germline lookup yields CDR1 LGHNA and CDR2 YSLEER. Unsorted samples relied on roughly 100 million PBMCs, which served as the source of genomic DNA. The sequencing sample was made of PBMCs. The chain combines TRBV4-3 with TRBJ2-5, with 12 bases that match TRBD1. The receptor's source is a woman between 35 and 50 years old in good health. Some clones in this sample may be carry-over from other donors' samples. The CDR3 reads CASSQGQGARETQYF. The CDR3, as DNA: TGCGCCAGCAGCCAGGGACAGGGGGCCCGAGAGACCCAGTACTTC.